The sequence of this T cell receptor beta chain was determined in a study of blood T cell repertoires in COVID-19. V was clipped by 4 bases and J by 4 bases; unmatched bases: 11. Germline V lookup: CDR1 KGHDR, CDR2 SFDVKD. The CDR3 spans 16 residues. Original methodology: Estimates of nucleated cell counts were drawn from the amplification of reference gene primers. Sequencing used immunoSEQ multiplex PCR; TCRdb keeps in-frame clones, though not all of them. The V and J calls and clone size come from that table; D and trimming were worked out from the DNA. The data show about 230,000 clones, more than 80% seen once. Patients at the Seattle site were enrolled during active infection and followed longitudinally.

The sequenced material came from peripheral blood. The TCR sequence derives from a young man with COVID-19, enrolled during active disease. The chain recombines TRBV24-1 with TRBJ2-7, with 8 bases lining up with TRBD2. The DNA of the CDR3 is TGTGCCACCAGTGACCGGGGGGGGCGGGGACTATACGAGCAGTACTTC. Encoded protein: CATSDRGGRGLYEQYF.